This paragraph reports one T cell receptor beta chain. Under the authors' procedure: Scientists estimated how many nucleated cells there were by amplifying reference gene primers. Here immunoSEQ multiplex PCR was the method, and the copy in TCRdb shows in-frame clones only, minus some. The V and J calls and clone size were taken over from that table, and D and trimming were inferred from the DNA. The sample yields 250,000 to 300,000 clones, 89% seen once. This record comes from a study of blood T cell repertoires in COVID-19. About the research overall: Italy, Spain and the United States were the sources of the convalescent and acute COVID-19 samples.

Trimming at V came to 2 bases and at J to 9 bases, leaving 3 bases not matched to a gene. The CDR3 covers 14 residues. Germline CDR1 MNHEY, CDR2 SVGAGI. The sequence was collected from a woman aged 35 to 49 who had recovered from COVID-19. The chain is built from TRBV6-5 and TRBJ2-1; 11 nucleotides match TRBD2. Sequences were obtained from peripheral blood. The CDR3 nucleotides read TGTGCCAGCAGTTACACTACTAGCGGGAGTGAGCAGTTCTTC. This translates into CASSYTTSGSEQFF.